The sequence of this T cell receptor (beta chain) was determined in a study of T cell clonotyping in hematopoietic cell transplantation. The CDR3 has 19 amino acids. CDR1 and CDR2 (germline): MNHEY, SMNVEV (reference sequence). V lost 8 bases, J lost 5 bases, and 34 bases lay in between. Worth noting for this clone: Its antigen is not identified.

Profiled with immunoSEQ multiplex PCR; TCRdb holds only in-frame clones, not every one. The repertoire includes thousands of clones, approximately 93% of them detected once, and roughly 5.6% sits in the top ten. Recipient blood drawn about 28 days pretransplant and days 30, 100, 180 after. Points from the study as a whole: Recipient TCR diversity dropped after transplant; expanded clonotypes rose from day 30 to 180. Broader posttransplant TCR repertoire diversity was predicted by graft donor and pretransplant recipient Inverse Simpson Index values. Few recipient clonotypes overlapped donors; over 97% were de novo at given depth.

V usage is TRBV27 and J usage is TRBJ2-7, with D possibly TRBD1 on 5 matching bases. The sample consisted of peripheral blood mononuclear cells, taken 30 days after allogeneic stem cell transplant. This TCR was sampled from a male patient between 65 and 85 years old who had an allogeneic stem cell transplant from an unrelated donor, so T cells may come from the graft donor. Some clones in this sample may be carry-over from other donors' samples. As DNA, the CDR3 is TGTGCCAGCCTTACCCGCAACAGCTCAACAGGTTTGACGGTTGACGAGCAGTACTTC. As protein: CASLTRNSSTGLTVDEQYF.